This T cell receptor beta chain was retrieved from a study of blood T cell repertoires in COVID-19. Study background: Acute-phase and convalescent COVID-19 samples originated in the United States, Italy and Spain.

Authors' data handling: Using reference gene primer amplification, nucleated cell counts were estimated. The protocol was immunoSEQ multiplex PCR, while the TCRdb copy is restricted to in-frame clones and leaves out a portion. For V, J and clone size, that table is used; D and trimming come from the DNA. The data show about 380,000 clones, with more than 75% seen just once and 1.2% held by the top ten. This clone was picked up one time. For recovered donors of Cohort 3, there were two negative PCRs, clearance, or symptom resolution. Trimming took 5 bases from V and 4 from J; bases not matched to a gene: 6. Germline V gene sequence: CDR1 SGHRS, CDR2 YFSETQ. This CDR3 comprises 13 residues.

The sequence was obtained from a woman in her late teens or twenties who had recovered from COVID-19. Sequenced sample: PBMCs or T cells enriched from blood (not recorded which). The chain combines TRBV5-1 with TRBJ2-7; TRBD1 matches 7 bases. In DNA, the CDR3 is TGCGCCAGCAGTTGGGGGACAGAATACGAGCAGTACTTC. Encoded protein: CASSWGTEYEQYF.